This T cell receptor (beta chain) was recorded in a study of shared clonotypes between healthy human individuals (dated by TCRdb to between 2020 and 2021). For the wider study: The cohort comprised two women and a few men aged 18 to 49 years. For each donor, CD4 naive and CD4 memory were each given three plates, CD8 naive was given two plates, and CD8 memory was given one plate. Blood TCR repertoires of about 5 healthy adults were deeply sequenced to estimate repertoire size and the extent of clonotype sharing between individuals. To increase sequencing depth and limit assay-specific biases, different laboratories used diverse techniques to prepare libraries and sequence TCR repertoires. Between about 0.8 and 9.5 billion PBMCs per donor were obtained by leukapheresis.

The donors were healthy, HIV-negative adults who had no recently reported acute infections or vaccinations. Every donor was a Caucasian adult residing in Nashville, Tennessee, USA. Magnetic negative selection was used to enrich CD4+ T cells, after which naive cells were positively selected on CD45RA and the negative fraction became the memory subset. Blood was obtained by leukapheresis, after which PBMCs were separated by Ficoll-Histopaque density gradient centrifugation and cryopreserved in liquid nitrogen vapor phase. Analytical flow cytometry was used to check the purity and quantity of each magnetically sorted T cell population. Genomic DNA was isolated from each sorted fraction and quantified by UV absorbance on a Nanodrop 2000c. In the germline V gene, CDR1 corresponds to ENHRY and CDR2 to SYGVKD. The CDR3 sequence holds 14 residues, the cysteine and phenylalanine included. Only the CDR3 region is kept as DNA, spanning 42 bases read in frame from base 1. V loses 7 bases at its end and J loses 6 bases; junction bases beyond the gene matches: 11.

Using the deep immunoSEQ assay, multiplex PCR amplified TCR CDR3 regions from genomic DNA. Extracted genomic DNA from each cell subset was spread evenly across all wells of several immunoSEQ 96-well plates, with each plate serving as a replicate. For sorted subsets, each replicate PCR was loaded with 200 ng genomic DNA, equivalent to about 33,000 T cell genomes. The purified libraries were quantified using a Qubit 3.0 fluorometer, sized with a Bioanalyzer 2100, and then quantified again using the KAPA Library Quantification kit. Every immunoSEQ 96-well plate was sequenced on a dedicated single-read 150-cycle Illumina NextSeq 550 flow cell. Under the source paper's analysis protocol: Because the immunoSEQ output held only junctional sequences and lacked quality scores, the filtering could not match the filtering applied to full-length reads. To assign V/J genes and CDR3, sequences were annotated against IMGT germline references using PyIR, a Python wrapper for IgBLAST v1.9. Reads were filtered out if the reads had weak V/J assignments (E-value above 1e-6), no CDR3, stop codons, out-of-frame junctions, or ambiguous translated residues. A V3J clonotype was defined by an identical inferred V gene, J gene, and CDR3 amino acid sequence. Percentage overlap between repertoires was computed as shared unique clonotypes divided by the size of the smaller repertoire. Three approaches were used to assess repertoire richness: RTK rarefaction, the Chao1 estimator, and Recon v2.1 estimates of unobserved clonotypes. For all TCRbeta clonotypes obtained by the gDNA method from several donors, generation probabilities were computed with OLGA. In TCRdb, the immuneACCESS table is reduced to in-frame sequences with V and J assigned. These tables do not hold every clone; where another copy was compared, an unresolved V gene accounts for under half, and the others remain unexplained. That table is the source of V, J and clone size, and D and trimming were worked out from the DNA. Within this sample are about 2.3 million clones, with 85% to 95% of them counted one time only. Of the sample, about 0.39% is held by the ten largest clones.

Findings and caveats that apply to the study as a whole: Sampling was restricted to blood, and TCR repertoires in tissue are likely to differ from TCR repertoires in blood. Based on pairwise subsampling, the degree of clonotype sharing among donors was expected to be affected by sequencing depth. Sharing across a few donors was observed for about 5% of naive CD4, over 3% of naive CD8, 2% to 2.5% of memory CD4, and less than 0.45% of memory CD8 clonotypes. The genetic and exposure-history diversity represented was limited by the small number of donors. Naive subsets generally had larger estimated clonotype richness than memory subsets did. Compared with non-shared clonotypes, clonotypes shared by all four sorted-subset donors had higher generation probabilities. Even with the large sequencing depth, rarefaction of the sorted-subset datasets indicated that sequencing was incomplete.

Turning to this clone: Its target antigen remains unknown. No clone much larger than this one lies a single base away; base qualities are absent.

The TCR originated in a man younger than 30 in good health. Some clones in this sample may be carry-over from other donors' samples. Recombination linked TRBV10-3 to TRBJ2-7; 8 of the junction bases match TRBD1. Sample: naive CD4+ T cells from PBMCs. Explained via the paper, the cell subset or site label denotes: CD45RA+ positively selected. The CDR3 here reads CAITDRTGSAEQYF. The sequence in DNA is TGTGCCATCACCGACCGGACAGGGTCGGCCGAGCAGTACTTC.